The sequence of this TCR beta chain was determined in a study of PD-L1 blockade in urothelial cancer. As for the study in general: The patients first took atezolizumab in 2014, receiving 1,200 mg intravenously every 3 weeks. Researchers looked at the blood 3 weeks (second dose) and 6 weeks after treatment began. Blood-derived samples held a median around 130,000 T cells.

Produced via immunoSEQ multiplex PCR; TCRdb's table is partial and in-frame only. There are 35,000 to 45,000 clones in the sample; roughly nine tenths occur only once, and under 8.5% lies in the top ten. Time point reported: peripheral blood 6 weeks after treatment start. Individual patients had between 1 and 8 samples, taken pretreatment and on-treatment. CDR3 length: 18 amino acids. J was trimmed by 2 bases and V by 5 bases; bases with no gene match: 14. Germline V CDR1 and CDR2: SNHLY, FYNNEI. This material consisted of PBMCs, taken around atezolizumab (anti-PD-L1) treatment. This chain connects TRBV2 to TRBJ2-7, with 11 bases matching TRBD1. This sequence was found in a man in his sixties or seventies with urothelial cancer. CDR3 bases: TGTGCCAGCAGTAAACGGGACAGGGGGATTCGTACCGCCTACGAGCAGTACTTC. Translated: CASSKRDRGIRTAYEQYF.